This TCR beta chain was sequenced for a study of CD8+ T cells in alopecia areata. RNA extraction was followed by reverse transcription into cDNA, which acted as the sequencing template. TCRdb keeps only in-frame clones here, not all; method: immunoSEQ multiplex PCR. The profile shows about 200,000 clones, about 60% of them singletons. Germline CDR1 MNHNS, CDR2 SASEGT. The CDR3 sequence is 10 residues long. The V end was cut by 8 bases, the J end by 11 bases, with 10 bases between. Cell sorting on a FACSAria was used to separate CD4+ and CD8+ T cells from the PBMCs. Sequencing used CD4+ T cells sorted from blood, obtained at week 0. The receptor was derived from a human donor with alopecia areata. The chain combines TRBV6-1 with TRBJ1-3, with D perhaps TRBD1 (5 bases). The CDR3 loop reads CASSRGAIYF. DNA of the CDR3: TGTGCCAGCTCACGGGGGGCCATATATTTT.